Included here is one TCR beta chain sequence, with context. Per the original methods: Amplification from reference gene primers served as the basis for estimated nucleated cell counts. The data were produced by immunoSEQ multiplex PCR, yet TCRdb's version contains in-frame clones alone and is incomplete. The D gene and trimming were derived from the DNA, and the V and J assignments and clone size from that table. The table records 150,000 to 200,000 clones, roughly 89% of them present only once. The CDR3 spans 13 residues. Germline V CDR1 and CDR2: MNHEY, SVGAGI. The V gene lost 6 bases and the J gene lost 5 bases, with 13 bases spanning the gap. The source of the sample is a study of blood T cell repertoires in COVID-19. Overall study context: COVID-19 samples, acute and convalescent, were from the United States, Italy and Spain. PBMCs, B-cell-depleted T cells, or T cells provided the cDNA or gDNA that made up the material.

While infection was still active, Seattle patients were enrolled and then followed longitudinally. The receptor was derived from a woman between 70 and 85 years old with COVID-19, enrolled during active disease. Input material: peripheral blood. The chain couples TRBV6-5 to TRBJ1-2; weak D call: TRBD1 (6 bases). CDR3 DNA: TGTGCCAGCAGACGGCGGCAGGGGTATGGCTACACCTTC. The encoded protein is CASRRRQGYGYTF.